These 13 T cell receptor beta chains came from one sample sequenced in a study of cytomegalovirus exposure and HLA in healthy donors. The primer mix had 60 Vbeta and 13 Jbeta primers. This table comes from immunoSEQ multiplex PCR, and its TCRdb copy is limited to in-frame clones, with some not included. The table includes about 160,000 clones, about 68% detected once. The sequenced sample was PBMCs. These receptors all come from a female donor in good health and CMV-seronegative.

The chain couples TRBV13 to TRBJ2-1, with 10 bases matching TRBD1. CDR3 length equals 15 residues. J gave up 5 bases and V 2 bases, and 3 bases lay outside the gene matches. Germline V gene lookup returns CDR1 PRHDT and CDR2 FYEKMQ (reference sequence). This chain's CDR3 is CASSLRGQGNNEQFF. The CDR3 DNA reads as TGTGCCAGCAGCTTACGGGGACAGGGGAACAATGAGCAGTTCTTC.

The chain uses TRBV11-3 and TRBJ2-1; D unresolved. This CDR3 spans 15 amino acids. Trimming took 4 bases from V and 0 from J, leaving 10 bases between them. Germline CDR1 is SGHNT and CDR2 is YENEEA. CDR3: CASSSDPSSYNEQFF. CDR3 in DNA: TGTGCCAGCAGCTCCGACCCTAGCTCCTACAATGAGCAGTTCTTC. The whole variable domain, remainder taken from reference TRBV11-3 and TRBJ2-1, is EAGVVQSPRYKIIEKKQPVAFWCNPISGHNTLYWYLQNLGQGPELLIRYENEEAVDDSQLPKDRFSAERLKGVDSTLKIQPAELGDSAVYLCASSSDPSSYNEQFFGPGTRLTVL.

The chain links TRBV9 to TRBJ2-1; 10 nucleotides agree with TRBD1. The CDR3 totals 17 residues. Germline CDR1 SGDLS, CDR2 YYNGEE. The junction had 12 bases not matched to a gene; V was cut back by 3 bases and J by 6 bases. The CDR3 protein is CASSAGSRGQGFNEQFF. In DNA form, the CDR3 reads TGTGCCAGCAGCGCGGGAAGTAGGGGACAGGGGTTCAATGAGCAGTTCTTC. The whole variable domain, filled in from reference TRBV9 and TRBJ2-1, reads DSGVTQTPKHLITATGQRVTLRCSPRSGDLSVYWYQQSLDQGLQFLIQYYNGEERAKGNILERFSAQQFPDLHSELNLSSLELGDSALYFCASSAGSRGQGFNEQFFGPGTRLTVL.

The chain carries TRBV18 and TRBJ2-1; the match to TRBD2 covers 12 bases. The trim removed 6 bases at V and 7 bases at J, leaving 13 bases unmatched. This CDR3 comprises 17 residues. Germline CDR1 KGHSH, CDR2 LQKENI. The CDR3 DNA reads TGTGCCAGCTCCGTTACTAGCGGGAGGCCCCCGGGGAATGAGCAGTTCTTC. Its protein product is CASSVTSGRPPGNEQFF.

This clone was seen only once. The chain carries TRBV30 and TRBJ1-6; 9 nucleotides align to TRBD1. The V gene's germline CDR1 is GTSNPN and CDR2 SVGIG (reference sequence). The CDR3 contains 17 residues. The ends lost 1 base at V and 10 bases at J; junction bases unmatched: 14. CDR3 loop: CAWSAQTSGTGNSPLHF. The CDR3 coding sequence is TGTGCCTGGAGTGCCCAAACATCCGGGACAGGGAACTCACCCCTCCACTTT.

This chain connects TRBV13 to TRBJ2-5, with TRBD2 matching over 9 bases. The V and J ends lost 5 bases and 1 base, in that order; junction bases with no gene match: 8. In germline, CDR1 is PRHDT, CDR2 FYEKMQ (reference sequence). This CDR3 has 16 amino acids. The CDR3 DNA reads as TGTGCCAGCAGCCGACAGGGACTAGCTATCCAAGAGACCCAGTACTTC. Protein sequence: CASSRQGLAIQETQYF.

The chain has TRBV19 and TRBJ2-1; 7 nucleotides agree with TRBD1. Germline V CDR1 and CDR2: LNHDA, SQIVND (reference sequence). The trim removed 3 bases at V and 9 bases at J, leaving 8 bases unmatched. This CDR3 has 14 residues. In nucleotides, the CDR3 is TGTGCCAGTAGTATCCGAACAGGGGCTAGTGAGCAGTTCTTC. Protein: CASSIRTGASEQFF.

This clone has just a few counts. V usage is TRBV19 and J usage is TRBJ1-2, with D possibly TRBD1 on 5 matching bases. V was cut by 7 bases and J by 6 bases, with 18 bases left in between. The CDR3 loop spans 14 amino acids. Germline-derived CDR1 and CDR2 are LNHDA and SQIVND (reference sequence). CDR3 coding DNA: TGTGCCAGTATCTTAAACGGGGGTATGGATGGCTACACCTTC. It is translated as CASILNGGMDGYTF.

This clone came up once. The chain recombines TRBV2 with TRBJ2-2; unclear D gene. The germline CDR1 and CDR2 sequences are SNHLY and FYNNEI. V lost 7 bases to trimming and J lost 0 bases, with 9 bases between them. This CDR3 has 14 residues. CDR3 protein: CASNSQANTGELFF. CDR3 coding DNA: TGTGCCAGCAACTCTCAAGCGAACACCGGGGAGCTGTTTTTT.

The chain employs TRBV7-9 and TRBJ1-6, with D hard to call. The CDR3 totals 13 residues. Trimming cost V 4 bases and J 10 bases, with 11 bases left between them. The germline V gene encodes CDR1 SEHNR and CDR2 FQNEAQ (reference sequence). This CDR3 is CASSSLSVSPLHF. The CDR3 bases are TGTGCCAGCAGCTCCCTTAGTGTGTCACCCCTCCACTTT.

This clone was seen just once. This chain links TRBV7-2 with TRBJ1-2; no firm D call. Germline values: CDR1 SGHTA, CDR2 FQGNSA. V gave up 4 bases and J gave up 7 bases, with 16 bases separating them. The CDR3 runs to 14 residues. The CDR3 region is CASSSRTGGSGYTF. The CDR3 DNA reads TGTGCCAGCAGCTCCAGAACGGGTGGAAGTGGCTACACCTTC.

The J gene is TRBJ1-2, the V gene TRBV4-1; 9 bases are shared with TRBD1. Germline values: CDR1 MGHRA, CDR2 YSYEKL. The CDR3 is made up of 15 amino acids. J was trimmed by 2 bases and V by 0 bases; bases with no gene match: 1. CDR3 coding DNA: TGCGCCAGCAGCCAAGAGGACAGGGGAAACTATGGCTACACCTTC. Translation: CASSQEDRGNYGYTF.

Note on this clone: Within the sample, other DNA sequences also encode this same CDR3. CDR3 residues: CASSLLRGTTEAFF. The DNA of the CDR3 is TGTGCCAGCAGCCTCCTGCGGGGTACGACGGAAGCTTTCTTT. This chain uses TRBV7-2 with TRBJ1-1; D gene ambiguous. Germline V lookup: CDR1 SGHTA, CDR2 FQGNSA. CDR3 length: 14 amino acids. Trimming took off 5 bases at V and 8 bases at J, with 18 bases between the two ends.